These 12 T cell receptor beta chains came from one sample sequenced in a study of cytomegalovirus exposure and HLA in healthy donors. The PCR employed 60 Vbeta primers together with 13 Jbeta primers. Profiled with immunoSEQ multiplex PCR; TCRdb holds only in-frame clones, not every one. The sample has 150,000 to 200,000 clones, 80% to 85% seen once. Sequencing was carried out using PBMCs. These receptor sequences come from a woman aged 45-65 years in good health and CMV-seropositive.

The chain links TRBV7-8 to TRBJ1-5; D unresolved. The germline V gene encodes CDR1 SGHVS and CDR2 FQNEAQ. This CDR3 has 13 residues. Trimming removed 2 bases at V and 4 bases at J, with 6 bases between. The CDR3 sequence is CASSLRGNQPQHF. In DNA form, the CDR3 reads TGTGCCAGCAGCTTAAGAGGGAATCAGCCCCAGCATTTT. Looking up the rest from reference TRBV7-8 and TRBJ1-5 gives the full variable domain: GAGVSQSPRYKVAKRGQDVALRCDPISGHVSLFWYQQALGQGPEFLTYFQNEAQLDKSGLPSDRFFAERPEGSVSTLKIQRTQQEDSAVYLCASSLRGNQPQHFGDGTRLSIL.

This chain's CDR3 is CASSFFRGRNSPLHF. The DNA for the CDR3 is TGTGCCAGCAGTTTCTTCCGGGGAAGGAATTCACCCCTCCACTTT. V gene TRBV28 combines with J gene TRBJ1-6; D is undetermined. The CDR3 length is 15 residues. Germline V CDR1 and CDR2: MDHEN, SYDVKM. V lost 3 bases and J 7 bases, leaving 13 bases between the germline ends.

The chain joins TRBV9 to TRBJ2-3; TRBD2 matches at 9 bases. This CDR3 spans 17 amino acids. Unmatched junction bases numbered 7, after V lost 0 bases and J lost 2 bases. Germline assignment: CDR1 SGDLS and CDR2 YYNGEE. CDR3 sequence reads: CASSVVDSGGHTDTQYF. The CDR3 coding sequence is TGTGCCAGCAGCGTAGTGGATAGCGGGGGCCACACAGATACGCAGTATTTT.

This chain links TRBV5-1 with TRBJ1-4; 7 bases agree with TRBD1. This CDR3 region has 16 residues. V lost 0 bases to trimming and J lost 4 bases; unmatched junction nucleotides: 6. Germline CDR1 and CDR2: SGHRS and YFSETQ. This CDR3 reads CASSLEQGQINEKLFF. Written as DNA, the CDR3 is TGCGCCAGCAGCTTGGAACAGGGACAGATTAATGAAAAACTGTTTTTT.

V and J are TRBV4-3 and TRBJ1-6; possible D gene TRBD1, 5 bases. CDR1 is LGHNA and CDR2 is YSLEER in the germline V gene. The V and J ends lost 1 base and 6 bases respectively, with 10 bases between them. This CDR3 has 15 residues. In DNA form, the CDR3 reads TGCGCCAGCAGCCAAGGCGGCAGGGCTAATTCACCCCTCCACTTT. Translated, it gives CASSQGGRANSPLHF.

The chain recombines TRBV2 with TRBJ2-5, with 9 bases lining up with TRBD2. The CDR3 spans 14 residues. Germline trimming cut 2 bases from V and 3 bases from J; bases unmatched to any gene: 1. The germline gives CDR1 SNHLY, CDR2 FYNNEI. In nucleotides, the CDR3 is TGTGCCAGCAGTGAACTAGCGGGGAAAGAGACCCAGTACTTC. Translated, it gives CASSELAGKETQYF.

This clone was recorded only once. V gene TRBV6-5 combines with J gene TRBJ2-1, with 7 bases fitting TRBD2. In germline, CDR1 is MNHEY, CDR2 SVGAGI. Trimming cost V 6 bases and J 8 bases; bases outside gene matches: 7. The length of the CDR3 is 13 residues. CDR3 residues: CASRRTSGDEQFF. The DNA of the CDR3 is TGTGCCAGCAGACGGACTAGTGGGGATGAGCAGTTCTTC.

This rearrangement joins TRBV28 to TRBJ2-7; D is perhaps TRBD1 (6 bases). Trimming removed 4 bases at V and 3 bases at J, with 22 bases between. Germline CDR1 and CDR2: MDHEN and SYDVKM. The length of the CDR3 is 17 residues. The CDR3 here is CASSSLKTKRGFYEQYF. The CDR3 DNA sequence: TGTGCCAGCAGTTCCCTTAAGACGAAAAGGGGGTTCTACGAGCAGTACTTC.

This clone was observed once. This sequence joins TRBV6-5 and TRBJ2-7; D possibly corresponds to TRBD1 (6 bases). Germline V gene lookup returns CDR1 MNHEY and CDR2 SVGAGI. Trimming stripped 5 bases from V and 5 bases from J, with 10 bases between. This CDR3 contains 12 residues. The CDR3 spells CASSRDNHEQYF. The CDR3 coding sequence is TGTGCCAGCAGTCGGGACAACCACGAGCAGTACTTC.

The rearrangement joins TRBV5-6 to TRBJ2-7, with TRBD2 identical over 16 bases. Germline V gene data show CDR1 as SGHDT and CDR2 as YYEEEE. CDR3 length equals 17 residues. V was clipped by 0 bases and J by 2 bases; unmatched bases: 2. CDR3 bases: TGTGCCAGCAGCTTGGCCGGGACTAGCGGGAGGGCCTACGAGCAGTACTTC. The encoded protein is CASSLAGTSGRAYEQYF. Supplemented by reference TRBV5-6 and TRBJ2-7, the full variable domain reads DAGVTQSPTHLIKTRGQQVTLRCSPKSGHDTVSWYQQALGQGPQFIFQYYEEEERQRGNFPDRFSGHQFPNYSSELNVNALLLGDSALYLCASSLAGTSGRAYEQYFGPGTRLTVT.

This sequence joins TRBV10-3 and TRBJ1-2; 9 bases are a match to TRBD1. CDR3 size: 14 residues. Trimming took 6 bases from V and 4 from J; bases not matched to a gene: 6. Per the germline V gene, CDR1 is ENHRY and CDR2 is SYGVKD. The CDR3 sequence: CAISGTGTIYGYTF. DNA of the CDR3: TGTGCCATCAGCGGGACAGGGACCATCTATGGCTACACCTTC.

The J gene is TRBJ2-7, the V gene TRBV25-1; TRBD2 matches 8 bases. Germline assignment: CDR1 MGHDK and CDR2 SYGVNS. Unmatched junction bases numbered 8, after V lost 2 bases and J lost 5 bases. This CDR3 has 15 amino acids. CDR3 in DNA: TGTGCCAGCAGTGAACCGGCTAGCGGGTTCGACGAGCAGTACTTC. Protein product: CASSEPASGFDEQYF.